The 30 T cell receptor beta chains below come from one sample, sequenced in a study of shared clonotypes between healthy human individuals. Sequencing used immunoSEQ multiplex PCR; TCRdb keeps in-frame clones, though not all of them. Of more than 2 million clones listed, 95% are singletons. The source material was naive CD4+ T cells sorted from blood. This sample's subset: CD45RA+ positively selected. These receptors were taken from a man younger than 35 in good health.

This chain joins TRBV7-2 and TRBJ1-2, with 7 bases aligning to TRBD1. CDR1 SGHTA and CDR2 FQGNSA come from the germline V gene. Trimming took 5 bases from V and 4 from J; bases not matched to a gene: 7. The CDR3 has 14 amino acids. The chain's CDR3 is CASSARQGLYGYTF. The CDR3 DNA follows: TGTGCCAGCAGCGCCCGACAGGGTCTCTATGGCTACACCTTC.

The rearrangement links TRBV30 to TRBJ2-5, with 9 positions matching TRBD1. V gave up 4 bases and J gave up 9 bases; unmatched junction bases: 6. There are 12 residues in the CDR3. Germline V lookup: CDR1 GTSNPN, CDR2 SVGIG (reference sequence). The CDR3 loop is CAWTGTGIAQYF. Here the CDR3 DNA reads TGTGCCTGGACTGGGACAGGGATCGCCCAGTACTTC.

The V call is TRBV5-4, the J call TRBJ2-3; tentatively, D is TRBD2 (6 bases). V was pared by 2 bases and J by 3 bases, with 13 bases between. The CDR3 contains 15 residues. Germline V CDR1 and CDR2: SGHNT, YYREEE (reference sequence). For the CDR3, the DNA is TGTGCCAGCAGCTTCGGAGGGGATGGTACAGATACGCAGTATTTT. This translates into CASSFGGDGTDTQYF.

V is TRBV4-1 and J is TRBJ2-7; D is unresolved. The germline V gene has CDR1 MGHRA and CDR2 YSYEKL. The CDR3 is made up of 13 amino acids. Between the trimmed V and J ends, which lost 3 bases and 4 bases, there was a span of 10 bases. The CDR3, as DNA: TGCGCCAGCAGCCAGGCGGATAGGTACGAGCAGTACTTC. Translated: CASSQADRYEQYF.

This clone occurred once. The chain carries TRBV29-1 and TRBJ1-1, with 8 bases fitting TRBD1. The V gene's germline CDR1 is SQVTM and CDR2 ANQGSEA. The CDR3 runs 11 residues. V lost 6 bases to trimming and J lost 8 bases; unmatched junction nucleotides: 5. The CDR3 DNA is TGCAGCGTGATGACAGGGGTGGAAGCTTTCTTT. As protein: CSVMTGVEAFF.

The rearrangement uses TRBV5-1 and TRBJ2-1, with TRBD2 matching 7 bases. This CDR3 contains 16 residues. Trimming removed 4 bases from V and 4 bases from J; junction bases left unmatched: 11. CDR1 is SGHRS, CDR2 YFSETQ, per germline. DNA for the CDR3: TGCGCCAGCAGCCCCCGAGCGCGGGAGAAATACAATGAGCAGTTCTTC. Its protein product is CASSPRAREKYNEQFF.

This clone occurred once. The chain joins TRBV5-1 to TRBJ2-7; 13 nucleotides match TRBD2. CDR1 and CDR2 from the germline V gene are SGHRS and YFSETQ. The J segment lost 2 bases and the V segment lost 0 bases, leaving 5 bases of the junction unmatched. The CDR3 totals 17 residues. CDR3 coding DNA: TGCGCCAGCAGCTTGGCCATCGGGACTAGCGGGACCTACGAGCAGTACTTC. It is translated as CASSLAIGTSGTYEQYF.

V and J are TRBV9 and TRBJ2-7; 8 bases match TRBD1. This CDR3 is 16 amino acids long. The J segment lost 9 bases and the V segment lost 3 bases, leaving 17 bases of the junction unmatched. Germline V gene lookup returns CDR1 SGDLS and CDR2 YYNGEE. The CDR3: CASSADQSTLTGGQYF. The CDR3 region has the DNA TGTGCCAGCAGCGCTGATCAGAGCACACTAACAGGGGGGCAGTACTTC.

To note about this clone: The identical CDR3 is also encoded by other nucleotide sequences in the sample. The rearrangement links TRBV5-1 to TRBJ2-1; D ambiguous. V lost 0 bases to trimming and J lost 2 bases, with 9 bases between them. The CDR3 sequence is 15 residues long. CDR1 is SGHRS, CDR2 YFSETQ, per germline. This CDR3 is CASSLATGTYNEQFF. DNA for the CDR3: TGCGCCAGCAGCTTGGCCACCGGAACCTACAATGAGCAGTTCTTC.

The chain recombines TRBV7-9 with TRBJ2-6; no reliable D call. Germline CDR1 and CDR2: SEHNR and FQNEAQ (reference sequence). CDR3 length: 18 residues. Between the trimmed V and J ends, which lost 2 bases and 0 bases, there was a span of 14 bases. CDR3 residues: CASSLSAGGFSGANVLTF. The DNA of the CDR3 is TGTGCCAGCAGCTTATCGGCAGGCGGCTTCTCTGGGGCCAACGTCCTGACTTTC.

The rearrangement joins TRBV7-9 to TRBJ2-5; D is perhaps TRBD1 or TRBD2 (5 bases each). V lost 11 bases to trimming and J lost 3 bases, with 7 bases between them. This CDR3 region has 10 residues. The germline CDR1 and CDR2 sequences are SEHNR and FQNEAQ (reference sequence). DNA for the CDR3: TGTGCCGGGGGAGAAGAGACCCAGTACTTC. This gives the protein CAGGEETQYF. The full variable domain, in which reference TRBV7-9 and TRBJ2-5 provide the parts outside the CDR3, is DTGVSQNPRHKITKRGQNVTFRCDPISEHNRLYWYRQTLGQGPEFLTYFQNEAQLEKSRLLSDRFSAERPKGSFSTLEIQRTEQGDSAMYLCAGGEETQYFGPGTRLLVL.

The genes are TRBV7-8 and TRBJ2-1, with 7 bases identical to TRBD2. The CDR3 totals 16 residues. Losses at the gene ends were 0 bases for V and 5 bases for J; bases not matched to a gene: 7. Germline CDR1 is SGHVS and CDR2 is FQNEAQ. CDR3 DNA sequence: TGTGCCAGCAGCTTAGCCGGCCGGGGGGTCCACAATGAGCAGTTCTTC. As protein: CASSLAGRGVHNEQFF.

The chain has TRBV27 and TRBJ2-7; 8 nucleotides match TRBD2. The CDR3 covers 14 residues. Germline loops: CDR1 MNHEY, CDR2 SMNVEV (reference sequence). The J segment lost 3 bases and the V segment lost 6 bases, leaving 7 bases of the junction unmatched. The CDR3 DNA reads as TGTGCCAGCAGCCGCGGGGGGCTGCTCTACGAGCAGTACTTC. Translating gives CASSRGGLLYEQYF.

The chain links TRBV2 to TRBJ2-3; 10 bases are shared with TRBD2. From germline, CDR1 is SNHLY and CDR2 FYNNEI. The CDR3 is 12 amino acids. Trimming removed 6 bases from V and 14 bases from J; junction bases left unmatched: 8. The CDR3 here is CASRDLAGAGYF. The CDR3 nucleotides are TGTGCCAGCAGAGACCTAGCGGGGGCGGGGTATTTT.

The chain uses TRBV14 and TRBJ1-1; D remains ambiguous. V was pared by 3 bases and J by 5 bases, with 10 bases between. CDR1 is SGHDN and CDR2 is FVKESK in the germline V gene. The CDR3 sequence is 13 residues long. The CDR3 region is CASSQAGKTEAFF. The CDR3, as DNA: TGTGCCAGCAGCCAGGCGGGGAAGACTGAAGCTTTCTTT.

The V gene is TRBV7-9, the J gene TRBJ1-4; the match to TRBD1 covers 9 bases. The CDR3 extends over 15 amino acids. V shed 5 bases, J shed 6 bases, and the junction held 7 bases outside the gene matches. Looked up from germline, CDR1 is SEHNR and CDR2 is FQNEAQ (reference sequence). The CDR3 DNA reads TGTGCCAGCAGCCCCTACCGGGACAGGGATGAAAAACTGTTTTTT. Its translation: CASSPYRDRDEKLFF.

This clone has just one count. V is TRBV2 and J is TRBJ2-1; 8 positions match TRBD2. V trimming: 6 bases; J trimming: 8 bases; junction bases outside the gene matches: 6. The CDR3 covers 13 residues. The germline V gene encodes CDR1 SNHLY and CDR2 FYNNEI. The CDR3 spells CASRRGEVDEQFF. The CDR3 nucleotides read TGTGCCAGCAGGCGGGGGGAGGTCGATGAGCAGTTCTTC.

With regard to this clone: Other DNA sequences of this sample code for an identical CDR3. This rearrangement joins TRBV6-5 to TRBJ2-5; 10 nucleotides match TRBD2. J gave up 5 bases and V 6 bases, and 3 bases lay outside the gene matches. The CDR3 sequence is 13 residues long. CDR1 is MNHEY, CDR2 SVGAGI, per germline. Here the CDR3 DNA reads TGTGCCAGCAGAGATAGCGGGAGGGAGACCCAGTACTTC. Translated, it gives CASRDSGRETQYF.

The rearrangement joins TRBV6-6 to TRBJ2-3; 7 bases fit TRBD2. The germline V gene has CDR1 MNHNY and CDR2 SVGAGI (reference sequence). Trimming at V came to 6 bases and at J to 1 base, leaving 7 bases not matched to a gene. The CDR3 is 15 residues long. CDR3 sequence reads: CASSAPTSGTDTQYF. The CDR3, as DNA: TGTGCCAGCAGCGCCCCAACTAGCGGCACAGATACGCAGTATTTT.

The rearrangement uses TRBV29-1 and TRBJ1-1; D is unclear. The V end was cut by 3 bases, the J end by 4 bases, with 15 bases between. Germline-derived CDR1 and CDR2 are SQVTM and ANQGSEA. The CDR3 loop spans 14 amino acids. CDR3 loop: CSVDRWGDSTEAFF. The CDR3 region has the DNA TGCAGCGTTGACCGGTGGGGAGATAGCACTGAAGCTTTCTTT.

On this clone itself: At the DNA level, this CDR3 is encoded by other sequences in the same sample as well. The rearrangement uses TRBV9 and TRBJ2-3; TRBD2 agrees at 10 bases. This CDR3 is built from 15 residues. CDR1 is SGDLS and CDR2 is YYNGEE in the germline V gene. V was clipped by 3 bases and J by 5 bases; unmatched bases: 6. The CDR3 region has the DNA TGTGCCAGCAGCGCGCTAGCGGGAGCTGGAGATACGCAGTATTTT. Translating gives CASSALAGAGDTQYF.

To note about this clone: The CDR3 end shows no conserved phenylalanine or tryptophan, and so a read error is likely. V is TRBV5-4 and J is TRBJ1-2, with 7 bases aligning to TRBD1. CDR3 length: 14 amino acids. From germline, CDR1 is SGHNT and CDR2 YYREEE (reference sequence). V lost 3 bases and J lost 7; bases outside the gene matches: 9. The CDR3 DNA reads as TGTGCCAGCAGCTCCTGGAAGGGGGCAATTGGCTACACCTCC. Protein sequence: CASSSWKGAIGYTS.

The chain couples TRBV30 to TRBJ2-3; TRBD2 aligns across 7 bases. V shed 3 bases, J shed 10 bases, and the junction held 1 base outside the gene matches. The length of the CDR3 is 10 residues. CDR1 is GTSNPN and CDR2 is SVGIG in the germline V gene (reference sequence). The CDR3, as DNA: TGTGCCTGGAGCGGGGGGTCGCAGTATTTT. Its protein is CAWSGGSQYF.

The V gene is TRBV6-6, the J gene TRBJ1-5; TRBD1 matches at 7 bases. With V trimmed by 6 bases and J by 6 bases, 14 bases remained unmatched. There are 16 residues in the CDR3. Looked up from germline, CDR1 is MNHNY and CDR2 is SVGAGI (reference sequence). The CDR3 sequence: CASSPTRQGIRQPQHF. CDR3 in DNA: TGTGCCAGCAGCCCTACCCGACAGGGAATTCGTCAGCCCCAGCATTTT.

This clone was seen only a few times. J is TRBJ1-5 and V is TRBV19, with D unclear. The germline V gene has CDR1 LNHDA and CDR2 SQIVND (reference sequence). Deletions cut 6 bases from V and 1 base from J, with 10 bases between. The length of the CDR3 is 14 residues. DNA of the CDR3: TGTGCCAGTAGCCGGGATAAGAGCAATCAGCCCCAGCATTTT. Encoded protein: CASSRDKSNQPQHF.

The J gene is TRBJ2-4, the V gene TRBV6-5; possibly TRBD1 for D (6 bases). Trimming removed 5 bases at V and 7 bases at J, with 18 bases between. This CDR3 comprises 15 residues. Germline V gives CDR1 MNHEY, CDR2 SVGAGI. The CDR3 DNA follows: TGTGCCAGCAGTCAAGGACAGTCAAGGATCAACATTCAGTACTTC. This codes for CASSQGQSRINIQYF.

CDR3 nucleotide sequence: TGCGCCAGCAGCTTGGATGGAGGCCGGGGACGGACAGGGCCGGCAGGGAACTATGGCTACACCTTC. Protein product: CASSLDGGRGRTGPAGNYGYTF. The chain joins TRBV5-1 to TRBJ1-2; the match to TRBD1 covers 8 bases. Unmatched junction bases numbered 24, after V lost 0 bases and J lost 2 bases. The CDR3 consists of 22 residues. Germline CDR1 reads SGHRS; CDR2 reads YFSETQ.

This sequence joins TRBV10-3 and TRBJ2-7; TRBD1 or TRBD2 may be the D gene (6 bases each). Trimming took off 6 bases at V and 0 bases at J, with 18 bases between the two ends. Germline lookup yields CDR1 ENHRY and CDR2 SYGVKD. The CDR3 runs to 16 residues. The CDR3 nucleotides read TGTGCCATCAGCCAGTTAGGGGGAGGAACCTCCTACGAGCAGTACTTC. Its protein is CAISQLGGGTSYEQYF.

V is TRBV29-1 and J is TRBJ2-2; D may be TRBD1 (6 bases). Trimming left V 4 bases short and J 4 bases short, with 19 bases between. Germline CDR1 and CDR2: SQVTM and ANQGSEA. The CDR3 spans 16 residues. The DNA for the CDR3 is TGCAGCGTTGTTGGGGGCCCCTCGTTGAGCACCGGGGAGCTGTTTTTT. Amino acid sequence: CSVVGGPSLSTGELFF.

The rearrangement uses TRBV18 and TRBJ2-3, with 8 nucleotides matching TRBD2. The CDR3 totals 17 residues. Germline CDR1 KGHSH, CDR2 LQKENI. V lost 0 bases, J lost 3 bases, and 8 bases stayed unmatched. CDR3 nucleotide sequence: TGTGCCAGCTCACCACCGACGCGGGGGGCGTATACAGATACGCAGTATTTT. Translation: CASSPPTRGAYTDTQYF.